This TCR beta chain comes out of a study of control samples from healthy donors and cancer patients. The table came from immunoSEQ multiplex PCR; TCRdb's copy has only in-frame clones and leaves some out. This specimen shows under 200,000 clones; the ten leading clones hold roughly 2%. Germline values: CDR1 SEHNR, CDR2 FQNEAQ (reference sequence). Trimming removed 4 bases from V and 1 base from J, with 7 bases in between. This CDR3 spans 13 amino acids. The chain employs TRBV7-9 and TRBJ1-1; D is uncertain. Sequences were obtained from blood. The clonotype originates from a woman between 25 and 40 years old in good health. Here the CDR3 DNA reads TGTGCCAGCAGCTCAGTTTCGAACACTGAAGCTTTCTTT. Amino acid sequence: CASSSVSNTEAFF.